A single sample is the source of the 31 T cell receptor beta chains below, sequenced in a study of blood T cell repertoires in COVID-19. Profiling relied on immunoSEQ multiplex PCR, and the TCRdb table lists in-frame clones only, not all of them. This table has 30,000 to 35,000 clones, roughly four fifths appearing once. What was sequenced was peripheral blood. These receptors were collected from an elderly man with active or convalescent COVID-19.

This clone has ten or more counts. The chain combines TRBV3-1 (or the pseudogene TRBV3-2) with TRBJ2-7; D is possibly TRBD2 (5 bases). V dropped 2 bases and J dropped 3 bases, with 11 bases sitting between them. This CDR3 has 14 residues. Germline lookup yields CDR1 LGHDT and CDR2 YNNKEL (reference sequence). The CDR3 protein is CASSQSWESYEQYF. For the CDR3, the DNA is TGTGCCAGCAGCCAAAGTTGGGAGAGCTACGAGCAGTACTTC.

This clone showed up just a few times. CDR3 sequence (DNA): TGCGCCAGCAGCCAAGGACTAGGCTCCTACGAGCAGTACTTC. Protein sequence: CASSQGLGSYEQYF. This chain joins TRBV4-3 and TRBJ2-7; possible D gene TRBD2, 6 bases. The length of the CDR3 is 14 residues. CDR1 and CDR2 from the germline V gene are LGHNA and YSLEER. V was shortened by 1 base and J by 0 bases, with 7 bases between the two germline ends.

V and J are TRBV28 and TRBJ2-7, with 7 bases lining up with TRBD1. Trimming took 6 bases from V and 3 from J; bases not matched to a gene: 11. CDR1 is MDHEN and CDR2 is SYDVKM in the germline V gene. There are 15 residues in the CDR3. The CDR3 bases are TGTGCCAGCAGAGGTATGGGACAGTTAAACTACGAGCAGTACTTC. This gives the protein CASRGMGQLNYEQYF.

This clone was detected once. The rearrangement joins TRBV28 to TRBJ1-1; D remains ambiguous. The CDR3 extends over 10 amino acids. Trimming removed 10 bases from V and 6 bases from J, with 9 bases in between. Germline values: CDR1 MDHEN, CDR2 SYDVKM. DNA of the CDR3: TGTGCCACGGGGTACGCTGAAGCTTTCTTT. This encodes CATGYAEAFF.

This clone was observed a few times. V and J are TRBV27 and TRBJ2-3; 12 bases match TRBD2. The germline V gene has CDR1 MNHEY and CDR2 SMNVEV (reference sequence). Germline trimming cut 5 bases from V and 2 bases from J; bases unmatched to any gene: 14. CDR3 length: 19 residues. CDR3 nucleotide sequence: TGTGCCAGCAGTCCCCGTCGACTAGCGGGAGCCGCTACCACAGATACGCAGTATTTT. Its protein product is CASSPRRLAGAATTDTQYF.

This sequence joins TRBV18 and TRBJ1-1, with D possibly TRBD1 on 6 matching bases. CDR3 length: 15 residues. Trimming removed 6 bases at V and 4 bases at J, with 18 bases between. From germline, CDR1 is KGHSH and CDR2 LQKENI. CDR3 sequence reads: CASSGLGGPGTEAFF. The DNA of the CDR3 is TGTGCCAGCTCGGGATTAGGGGGTCCGGGCACTGAAGCTTTCTTT. Variable domain in full (rest from reference TRBV18 and TRBJ1-1): NAGVMQNPRHLVRRRGQEARLRCSPMKGHSHVYWYRQLPEEGLKFMVYLQKENIIDESGMPKERFSAEFPKEGPSILRIQQVVRGDSAAYFCASSGLGGPGTEAFFGQGTRLTVV.

This clone has a handful of counts. The chain has TRBV5-4 and TRBJ2-3; 7 bases are shared with TRBD2. The germline V gene has CDR1 SGHNT and CDR2 YYREEE (reference sequence). V shed 2 bases, J shed 2 bases, and the junction held 2 bases outside the gene matches. This CDR3 is 14 amino acids long. CDR3 in DNA: TGTGCCAGCAGCTTAGCGGGGCCCACAGATACGCAGTATTTT. Amino acid sequence: CASSLAGPTDTQYF.

The rearrangement links TRBV5-1 to TRBJ2-7; no reliable D call. Deletions cut 0 bases from V and 5 bases from J, with 15 bases between. The CDR3 is made up of 15 amino acids. Germline CDR1 reads SGHRS; CDR2 reads YFSETQ. The CDR3 DNA reads TGCGCCAGCAGCTTGGAGGCACCCACAGTAGACGAGCAGTACTTC. It yields the protein CASSLEAPTVDEQYF.

The chain has TRBV27 and TRBJ1-5, with a possible D match to TRBD1 (6 bases). Deletions cut 2 bases from V and 3 bases from J, with 8 bases between. Germline-derived CDR1 and CDR2 are MNHEY and SMNVEV (reference sequence). The CDR3 has 14 amino acids. CDR3 sequence (DNA): TGTGCCAGCAGTTTAGACAGGTTCAATCAGCCCCAGCATTTT. It is translated as CASSLDRFNQPQHF.

CDR3 bases: TGTGCTAGTGGTTGGAACGATGGACACCCCAATCAGCCCCAGCATTTT. Protein: CASGWNDGHPNQPQHF. The chain employs TRBV12-5 and TRBJ1-5; possible D gene TRBD1, 5 bases. Germline-derived CDR1 and CDR2 are LGHNT and FRNRAP. Trimming cost V 4 bases and J 3 bases, with 16 bases left between them. The CDR3 totals 16 residues.

This clone has only a few counts. This rearrangement joins TRBV19 to TRBJ2-7, with 9 bases identical to TRBD2. Germline values: CDR1 LNHDA, CDR2 SQIVND (reference sequence). J was trimmed by 7 bases and V by 4 bases; bases with no gene match: 11. This CDR3 is 15 amino acids long. The CDR3 sequence is CASSRYSGRIGEQYF. In DNA, the CDR3 is TGTGCCAGTAGTAGATATAGCGGGAGAATCGGGGAGCAGTACTTC.

The chain carries TRBV4-1 and TRBJ2-5; possibly TRBD2 for D (6 bases). Germline CDR1 reads MGHRA; CDR2 reads YSYEKL. Trimming cost V 2 bases and J 1 base, with 11 bases left between them. This CDR3 spans 15 amino acids. CDR3: CASSQNLASQETQYF. CDR3 DNA: TGCGCCAGCAGCCAAAACCTAGCGTCCCAAGAGACCCAGTACTTC.

The chain is built from TRBV6-2 or TRBV6-3 and TRBJ2-3; 7 bases agree with TRBD2. The germline CDR1 and CDR2 sequences are MNHEY and SVGEGT. This CDR3 has 15 amino acids. The J segment lost 3 bases and the V segment lost 2 bases, leaving 5 bases of the junction unmatched. The CDR3 DNA sequence: TGTGCCAGCAGTTACGAGGGAGGGGATACAGATACGCAGTATTTT. Protein sequence: CASSYEGGDTDTQYF.

This chain joins TRBV5-1 and TRBJ2-1; TRBD2 agrees at 11 bases. CDR3 size: 16 residues. J lost 10 bases, V lost 0 bases, and 9 bases had no gene match. Germline loops: CDR1 SGHRS, CDR2 YFSETQ. The CDR3 nucleotides are TGCGCCAGCAGCTTGGAATTAGCGGGAGGGCCTCGGGAGCAGTTCTTC. Translation: CASSLELAGGPREQFF.

The chain recombines TRBV5-1 with TRBJ2-7; 10 bases match TRBD1. V dropped 3 bases and J dropped 7; count of bases not matched to a gene: 10. The CDR3 runs to 15 residues. The germline V gene has CDR1 SGHRS and CDR2 YFSETQ. CDR3 sequence: CASSSRQGANGEQYF. The CDR3 DNA is TGCGCCAGCAGCTCCCGACAGGGGGCGAACGGTGAGCAGTACTTC.

Details on this clone: The junction and the germline gene differ at one end; a read error may be behind it. The chain has TRBV5-4 and TRBJ1-2, with 9 nucleotides matching TRBD1. The CDR3 is 15 amino acids. Germline-derived CDR1 and CDR2 are SGHNT and YYREEE (reference sequence). The DNA of the CDR3 is TGTGCCAGCAGCACCTCGGACAGGGGTGGCTATGGCTACACTTTC. Its translation: CASSTSDRGGYGYTF.

V and J are TRBV9 and TRBJ2-6, with 10 bases matching TRBD2. V lost 2 bases, J lost 0 bases, and 8 bases stayed unmatched. Germline CDR1 SGDLS, CDR2 YYNGEE. There are 19 residues in the CDR3. For the CDR3, the DNA is TGTGCCAGCAGCGTGGGACTAGCGCGAGAATTCTCTGGGGCCAACGTCCTGACTTTC. Encoded protein: CASSVGLAREFSGANVLTF.

This rearrangement joins TRBV11-1 to TRBJ2-3; 8 bases are shared with TRBD2. Germline loops: CDR1 SGHAT, CDR2 FQDESV (reference sequence). Trimming cost V 5 bases and J 5 bases; bases outside gene matches: 12. The CDR3 covers 16 residues. CDR3 sequence: CASSRRQAGDGDTQYF. CDR3 nucleotide sequence: TGTGCCAGCAGCCGCCGCCAAGCGGGAGACGGAGATACGCAGTATTTT.

In this sample, this clone turned up a few times. The rearrangement joins TRBV4-2 to TRBJ2-7; possible D gene TRBD2, 5 bases. The CDR3 covers 16 residues. Trimming cost V 4 bases and J 4 bases, with 20 bases left between them. Germline CDR1 and CDR2: LGHNA and YNFKEQ. The CDR3 sequence is CASSPSLGPVGYEQYF. The CDR3 DNA is TGTGCCAGCAGCCCCTCACTAGGGCCCGTAGGATACGAGCAGTACTTC.

This clone was seen a few times. V is TRBV19 and J is TRBJ2-1; D is perhaps TRBD1 (5 bases). This CDR3 has 13 amino acids. Germline V gene lookup returns CDR1 LNHDA and CDR2 SQIVND (reference sequence). V was trimmed by 6 bases and J by 2 bases, leaving 8 bases between them. Here the CDR3 reads CASRPQAYNEQFF. The CDR3 DNA reads as TGTGCCAGTAGGCCACAGGCCTACAATGAGCAGTTCTTC.

V usage is TRBV19 and J usage is TRBJ2-2; D possibly corresponds to TRBD1 (6 bases). Deletions cut 9 bases from V and 0 bases from J, with 14 bases between. Germline CDR1 is LNHDA and CDR2 is SQIVND (reference sequence). This CDR3 spans 15 amino acids. The CDR3 sequence is CASLSGGPNTGELFF. As DNA, the CDR3 is TGTGCCAGCCTCTCTGGGGGCCCGAACACCGGGGAGCTGTTTTTT. The whole variable domain, remainder taken from reference TRBV19 and TRBJ2-2, is DGGITQSPKYLFRKEGQNVTLSCEQNLNHDAMYWYRQDPGQGLRLIYYSQIVNDFQKGDIAEGYSVSREKKESFPLTVTSAQKNPTAFYLCASLSGGPNTGELFFGEGSRLTVL.

The chain carries TRBV18 and TRBJ1-5; D possibly corresponds to TRBD1 (6 bases). CDR1 and CDR2 from the germline V gene are KGHSH and LQKENI. This CDR3 contains 16 residues. Trimming pared 3 bases from V and 5 bases from J, leaving 17 bases between. CDR3 sequence (DNA): TGTGCCAGCTCACCCCGACAACAGGGTTTAGATCAGCCCCAGCATTTT. Its protein is CASSPRQQGLDQPQHF.

J is TRBJ1-2 and V is TRBV10-3; 8 bases are a match to TRBD1. Germline CDR1 is ENHRY and CDR2 is SYGVKD. The CDR3 is 15 amino acids. V lost 4 bases to trimming and J lost 4 bases; unmatched junction nucleotides: 8. The CDR3 loop is CAISAGQGVGYGYTF. The CDR3 nucleotides read TGTGCCATCAGTGCCGGACAGGGAGTCGGCTATGGCTACACCTTC.

The chain is built from TRBV28 and TRBJ2-3; D perhaps matches TRBD2 (5 bases). Germline-derived CDR1 and CDR2 are MDHEN and SYDVKM. The CDR3 is 15 residues long. V dropped 5 bases and J dropped 3 bases, with 15 bases sitting between them. CDR3 protein: CASSLMSSGTDTQYF. The CDR3 region has the DNA TGTGCCAGCAGTCTTATGTCCAGCGGAACAGATACGCAGTATTTT.

CDR3 amino acids: CASSPLIREKLFF. CDR3 DNA sequence: TGCGCCAGCAGCCCGCTCATTCGGGAAAAACTGTTTTTT. The genes are TRBV5-1 and TRBJ1-4; D is ambiguous. Per the germline V gene, CDR1 is SGHRS and CDR2 is YFSETQ. V was clipped by 4 bases and J by 8 bases, with 12 bases between them. CDR3 length: 13 residues.

The V and J genes are TRBV28 and TRBJ2-7; 8 bases align to TRBD1. V shed 8 bases, J shed 2 bases, and the junction held 11 bases outside the gene matches. The CDR3 loop spans 15 amino acids. CDR1 and CDR2 from the germline V gene are MDHEN and SYDVKM. The CDR3 protein is CASCGQGSDPYEQYF. The CDR3 coding sequence is TGTGCCAGCTGTGGACAGGGATCCGACCCCTACGAGCAGTACTTC.

The V gene is TRBV10-3, the J gene TRBJ1-6; a weak D match, TRBD1 (6 bases). V lost 0 bases to trimming and J lost 7 bases, with 10 bases between them. CDR3 length: 15 amino acids. Germline V lookup: CDR1 ENHRY, CDR2 SYGVKD. The CDR3 protein is CAISESTGNNSPLHF. The CDR3 DNA reads as TGTGCCATCAGTGAGTCCACAGGGAACAATTCACCCCTCCACTTT.

The chain is built from TRBV4-1 and TRBJ2-1, with 7 bases matching TRBD1. The germline V gene has CDR1 MGHRA and CDR2 YSYEKL. CDR3 length: 16 residues. V shed 3 bases and J 0 bases; nucleotides not matched to a gene: 5. The CDR3 nucleotides are TGCGCCAGCAGCCACTTTACAGGGGACTCCTACAATGAGCAGTTCTTC. Encoded protein: CASSHFTGDSYNEQFF.

This clone was detected only once. V usage is TRBV11-2 and J usage is TRBJ1-6; D uncertain. This CDR3 region has 14 residues. CDR1 is SGHAT, CDR2 FQNNGV, per germline. Trimming removed 1 base at V and 7 bases at J, with 8 bases between. The CDR3 nucleotides are TGTGCCAGCAGCTTAGTGGAGGGCAATTCACCCCTCCACTTT. Translation gives CASSLVEGNSPLHF. The complete variable domain, with remaining parts taken from reference TRBV11-2 and TRBJ1-6, reads EAGVAQSPRYKIIEKRQSVAFWCNPISGHATLYWYQQILGQGPKLLIQFQNNGVVDDSQLPKDRFSAERLKGVDSTLKIQPAKLEDSAVYLCASSLVEGNSPLHFGNGTRLTVT.

CDR3 loop: CASSLTSTGPGNTIYF. The CDR3 DNA is TGTGCCAGCAGCTTAACGTCGACAGGGCCTGGAAACACCATATATTTT. This chain uses TRBV7-3 with TRBJ1-3; 7 nucleotides line up with TRBD1. The CDR3 is 16 residues long. Unmatched junction bases numbered 4, after V lost 0 bases and J lost 2 bases. Per the germline V gene, CDR1 is SGHTA and CDR2 is FQGTGA. Based on the CDR3 plus reference TRBV7-3 and TRBJ1-3, the full variable domain is GAGVSQTPSNKVTEKGKYVELRCDPISGHTALYWYRQSLGQGPEFLIYFQGTGAADDSGLPNDRFFAVRPEGSVSTLKIQRTERGDSAVYLCASSLTSTGPGNTIYFGEGSWLTVV.

CDR3 nucleotides: TGTGCCAGCAGTGACTCAAGGACTAGCGGCACAGATACGCAGTATTTT. Residues: CASSDSRTSGTDTQYF. The chain combines TRBV6-4 with TRBJ2-3; 9 bases are a match to TRBD2. The CDR3 is 16 residues long. Germline trimming cut 0 bases from V and 1 base from J; bases unmatched to any gene: 2. Germline lookup yields CDR1 MRHNA and CDR2 SNTAGT.